This T cell receptor (beta chain) comes out of a study of shared clonotypes between healthy human individuals. On the study more broadly: CD8 memory received one plate per donor, CD8 naive two, CD4 memory three and CD4 naive three.

A note on this clone: The antigen is not known.

Clones were sequenced by immunoSEQ multiplex PCR, and TCRdb holds only the in-frame ones, with some missing. The sample has approximately 720,000 clones, about 78% seen once. The study, taken as a whole, reports: The sharing of 5% to 5.5% of naive CD4 clonotypes was seen across several donors. Sampling involved blood alone; tissue repertoires likely differ. Having only a few donors restricted how much genetic and exposure-history diversity was captured.

The TCR originated in a woman in her twenties or thirties in good health. Sequencing was performed on memory CD4+ T cells sorted from blood. Stated subset: CD45RA-negative fraction.

The CDR3 region is CASSLKGAKYTGELFF. For the CDR3, the DNA is TGTGCCAGCAGCTTAAAGGGGGCTAAGTACACCGGGGAGCTGTTTTTT. This chain uses TRBV7-2 with TRBJ2-2; 7 bases map to TRBD1. V was clipped by 2 bases and J by 3 bases; unmatched bases: 6. Per the germline V gene, CDR1 is SGHTA and CDR2 is FQGNSA. The CDR3 is made up of 16 amino acids.